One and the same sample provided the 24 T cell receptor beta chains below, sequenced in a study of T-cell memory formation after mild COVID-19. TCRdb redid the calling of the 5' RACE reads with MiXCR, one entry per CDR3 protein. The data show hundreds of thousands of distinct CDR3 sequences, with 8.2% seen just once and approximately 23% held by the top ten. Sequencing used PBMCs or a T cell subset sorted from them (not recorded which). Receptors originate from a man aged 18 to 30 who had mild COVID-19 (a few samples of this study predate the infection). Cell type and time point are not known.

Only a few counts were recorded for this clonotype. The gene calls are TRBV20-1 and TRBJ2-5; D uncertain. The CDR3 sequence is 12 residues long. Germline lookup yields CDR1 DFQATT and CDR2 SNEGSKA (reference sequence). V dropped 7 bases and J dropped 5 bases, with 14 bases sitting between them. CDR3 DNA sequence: TGCAGTGTCCCGATTCCGGTGGAGACCCAGTACTTC. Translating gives CSVPIPVETQYF.

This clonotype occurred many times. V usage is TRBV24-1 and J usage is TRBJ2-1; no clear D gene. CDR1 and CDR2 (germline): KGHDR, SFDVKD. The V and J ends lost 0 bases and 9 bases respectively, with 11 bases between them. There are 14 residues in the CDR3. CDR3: CATSDLQGPGEQFF. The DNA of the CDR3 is TGTGCCACCAGTGATTTGCAAGGTCCGGGTGAGCAGTTCTTC.

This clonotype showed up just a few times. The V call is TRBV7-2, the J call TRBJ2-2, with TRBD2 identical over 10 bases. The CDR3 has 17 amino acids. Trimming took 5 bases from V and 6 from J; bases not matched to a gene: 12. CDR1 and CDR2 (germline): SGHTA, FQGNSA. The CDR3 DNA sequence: TGTGCCAGCAGCCCTAATGCAGGAAGCGGGGGGGCCGGGGAGCTGTTTTTT. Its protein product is CASSPNAGSGGAGELFF.

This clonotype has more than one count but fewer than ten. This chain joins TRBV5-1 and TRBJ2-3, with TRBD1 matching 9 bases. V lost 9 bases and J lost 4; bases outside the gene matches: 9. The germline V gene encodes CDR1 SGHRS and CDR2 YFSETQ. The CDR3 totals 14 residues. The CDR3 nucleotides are TGCGCCACGGCTCCGGGACAGGGTCCAGATACGCAGTATTTT. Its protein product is CATAPGQGPDTQYF.

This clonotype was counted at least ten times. CDR3 sequence reads: CSAARPPDTQYF. The CDR3 DNA follows: TGCAGTGCCGCTAGACCCCCAGATACGCAGTATTTT. This chain connects TRBV20-1 to TRBJ2-3; D is uncertain. The CDR3 consists of 12 residues. Germline lookup yields CDR1 DFQATT and CDR2 SNEGSKA (reference sequence). Trimming shortened V by 6 bases and J by 4 bases, and 11 bases separated the two germline ends.

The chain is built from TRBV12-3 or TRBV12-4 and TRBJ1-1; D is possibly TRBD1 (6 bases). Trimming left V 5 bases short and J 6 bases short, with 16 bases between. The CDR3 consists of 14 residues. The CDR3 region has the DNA TGTGCCAGCAGTGACCACACGGACAGCCCTGAAGCTTTCTTT. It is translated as CASSDHTDSPEAFF.

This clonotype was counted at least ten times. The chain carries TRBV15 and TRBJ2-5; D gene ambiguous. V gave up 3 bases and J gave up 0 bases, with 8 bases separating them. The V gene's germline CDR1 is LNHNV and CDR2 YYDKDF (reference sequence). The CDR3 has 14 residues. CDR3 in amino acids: CATSSGRDQETQYF. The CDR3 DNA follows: TGTGCCACCAGCAGCGGACGGGACCAAGAGACCCAGTACTTC.

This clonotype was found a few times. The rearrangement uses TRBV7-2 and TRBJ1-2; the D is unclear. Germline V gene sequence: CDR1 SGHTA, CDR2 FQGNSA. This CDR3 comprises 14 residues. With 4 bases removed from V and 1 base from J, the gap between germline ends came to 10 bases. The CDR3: CASSSLEGNYGYTF. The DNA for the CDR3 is TGTGCCAGCAGCTCCCTGGAGGGTAACTATGGCTACACCTTC.

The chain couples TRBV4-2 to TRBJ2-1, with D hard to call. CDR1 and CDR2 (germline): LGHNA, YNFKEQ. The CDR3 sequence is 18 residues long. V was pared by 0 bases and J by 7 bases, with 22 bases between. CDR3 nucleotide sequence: TGTGCCAGCAGCCAAGATATATCCCGGCTAGGTATAAGGAATGAGCAGTTCTTC. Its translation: CASSQDISRLGIRNEQFF.

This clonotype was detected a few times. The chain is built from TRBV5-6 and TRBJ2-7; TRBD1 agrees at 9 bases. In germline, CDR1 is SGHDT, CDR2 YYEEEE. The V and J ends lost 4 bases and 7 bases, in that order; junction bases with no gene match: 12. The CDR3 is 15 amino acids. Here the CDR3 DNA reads TGTGCCAGCAGCCCTACGGGACAGGGAACAGAAGAGCAGTACGTC. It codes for CASSPTGQGTEEQYV.

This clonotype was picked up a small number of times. CDR3 in amino acids: CASSHLQEKETQYF. The CDR3, as DNA: TGTGCCAGCAGCCACCTACAAGAAAAAGAGACCCAGTACTTC. The chain recombines TRBV3-2 with TRBJ2-5. TRBV3-2 is labeled a pseudogene. The CDR3 loop spans 14 amino acids.

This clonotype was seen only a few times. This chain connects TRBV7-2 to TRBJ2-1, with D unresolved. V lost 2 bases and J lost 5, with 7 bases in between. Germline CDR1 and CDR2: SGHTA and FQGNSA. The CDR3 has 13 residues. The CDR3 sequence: CASSLPPHNEQFF. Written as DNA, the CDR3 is TGTGCCAGCAGCTTACCCCCTCACAATGAGCAGTTCTTC.

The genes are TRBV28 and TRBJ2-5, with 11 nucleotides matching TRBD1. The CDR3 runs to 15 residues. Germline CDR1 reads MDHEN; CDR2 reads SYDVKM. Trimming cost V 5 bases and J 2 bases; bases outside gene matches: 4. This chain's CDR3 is CASSPGQGAQETQYF. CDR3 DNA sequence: TGTGCCAGCAGTCCAGGACAGGGGGCGCAAGAGACCCAGTACTTC.

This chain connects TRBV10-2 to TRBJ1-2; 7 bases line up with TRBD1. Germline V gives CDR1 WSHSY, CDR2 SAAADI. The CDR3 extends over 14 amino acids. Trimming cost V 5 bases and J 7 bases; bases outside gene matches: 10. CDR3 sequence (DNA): TGCGCCAGCAGTAACAGGGGCGCTTTAGGTGGCTACACCTTC. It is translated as CASSNRGALGGYTF.

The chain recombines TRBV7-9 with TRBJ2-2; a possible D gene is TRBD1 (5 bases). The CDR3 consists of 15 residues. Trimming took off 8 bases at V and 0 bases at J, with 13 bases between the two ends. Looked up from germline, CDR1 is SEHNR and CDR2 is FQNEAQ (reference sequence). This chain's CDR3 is CASQMRQTNTGELFF. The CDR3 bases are TGTGCCAGCCAGATGAGACAGACGAACACCGGGGAGCTGTTTTTT.

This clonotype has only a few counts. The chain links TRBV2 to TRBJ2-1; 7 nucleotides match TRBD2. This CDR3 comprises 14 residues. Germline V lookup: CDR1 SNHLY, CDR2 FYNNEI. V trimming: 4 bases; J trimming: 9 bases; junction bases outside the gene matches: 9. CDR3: CASSASGVVTEQFF. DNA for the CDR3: TGTGCCAGCAGTGCGAGCGGGGTAGTCACTGAGCAGTTCTTC.

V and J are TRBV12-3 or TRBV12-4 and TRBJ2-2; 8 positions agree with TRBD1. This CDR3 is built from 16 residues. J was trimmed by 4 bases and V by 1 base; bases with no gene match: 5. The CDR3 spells CASSLGQGMATGELFF. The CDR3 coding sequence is TGTGCCAGCAGTTTAGGACAGGGGATGGCCACCGGGGAGCTGTTTTTT.

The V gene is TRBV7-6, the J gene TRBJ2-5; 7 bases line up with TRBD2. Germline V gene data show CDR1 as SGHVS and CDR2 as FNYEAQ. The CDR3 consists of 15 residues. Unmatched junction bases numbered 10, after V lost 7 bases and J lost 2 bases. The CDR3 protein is CASTRGAGFQETQYF. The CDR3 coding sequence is TGTGCCAGCACCCGGGGAGCGGGGTTTCAAGAGACCCAGTACTTC.

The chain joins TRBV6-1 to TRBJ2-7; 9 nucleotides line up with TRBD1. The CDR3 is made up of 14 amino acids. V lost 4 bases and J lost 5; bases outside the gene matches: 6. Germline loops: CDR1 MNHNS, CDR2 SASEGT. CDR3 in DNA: TGTGCCAGCAGTGCAGGACAGGGGTGGCACGAGCAGTACGTC. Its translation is CASSAGQGWHEQYV.

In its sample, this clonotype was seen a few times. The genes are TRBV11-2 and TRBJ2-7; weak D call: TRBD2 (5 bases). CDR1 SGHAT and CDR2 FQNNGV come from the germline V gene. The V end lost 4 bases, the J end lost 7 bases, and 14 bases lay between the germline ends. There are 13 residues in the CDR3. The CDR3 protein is CASSSSGVGEQYV. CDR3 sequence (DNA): TGTGCCAGCAGCTCGTCCGGGGTGGGAGAGCAGTACGTC.

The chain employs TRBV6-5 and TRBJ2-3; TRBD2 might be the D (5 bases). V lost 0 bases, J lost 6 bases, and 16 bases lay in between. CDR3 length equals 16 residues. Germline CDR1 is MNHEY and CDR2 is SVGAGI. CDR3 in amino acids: CASSYSLLGKVDTQYF. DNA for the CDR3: TGTGCCAGCAGTTACTCCCTACTAGGGAAAGTCGATACGCAGTATTTT.

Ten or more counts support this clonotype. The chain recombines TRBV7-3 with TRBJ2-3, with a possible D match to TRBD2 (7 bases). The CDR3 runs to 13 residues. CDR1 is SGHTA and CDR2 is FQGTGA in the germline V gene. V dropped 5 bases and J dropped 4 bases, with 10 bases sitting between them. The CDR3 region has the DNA TGTGCCAGCAGCAGGGGGGGCGCAGATACGCAGTATTTT. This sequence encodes CASSRGGADTQYF.

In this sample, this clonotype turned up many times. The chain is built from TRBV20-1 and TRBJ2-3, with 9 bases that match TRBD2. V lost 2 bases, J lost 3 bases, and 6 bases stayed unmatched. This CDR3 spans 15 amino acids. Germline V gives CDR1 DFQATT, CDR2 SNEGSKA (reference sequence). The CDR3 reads CSARRPSGDTDTQYF. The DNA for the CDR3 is TGCAGTGCTAGAAGGCCTAGCGGGGATACAGATACGCAGTATTTT.

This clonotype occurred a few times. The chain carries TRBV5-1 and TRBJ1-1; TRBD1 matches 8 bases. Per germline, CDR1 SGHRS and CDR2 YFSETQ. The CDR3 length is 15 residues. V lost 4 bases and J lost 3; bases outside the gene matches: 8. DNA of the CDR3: TGCGCCAGCAGCCCAATAGGACAGGGCGACACTGAAGCTTTCTTT. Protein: CASSPIGQGDTEAFF.